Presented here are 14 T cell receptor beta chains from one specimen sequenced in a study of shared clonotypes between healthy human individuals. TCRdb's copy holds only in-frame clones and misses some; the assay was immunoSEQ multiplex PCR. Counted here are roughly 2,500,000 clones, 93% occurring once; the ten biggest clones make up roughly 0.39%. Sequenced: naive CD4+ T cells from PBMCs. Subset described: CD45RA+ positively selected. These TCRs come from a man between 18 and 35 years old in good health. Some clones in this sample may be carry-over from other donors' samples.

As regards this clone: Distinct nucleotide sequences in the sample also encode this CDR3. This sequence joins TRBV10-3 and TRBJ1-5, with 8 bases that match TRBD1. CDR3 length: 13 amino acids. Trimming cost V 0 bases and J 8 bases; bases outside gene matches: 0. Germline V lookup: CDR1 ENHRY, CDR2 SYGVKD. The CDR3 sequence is CAISESTGEPQHF. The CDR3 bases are TGTGCCATCAGTGAGTCGACAGGGGAGCCCCAGCATTTT.

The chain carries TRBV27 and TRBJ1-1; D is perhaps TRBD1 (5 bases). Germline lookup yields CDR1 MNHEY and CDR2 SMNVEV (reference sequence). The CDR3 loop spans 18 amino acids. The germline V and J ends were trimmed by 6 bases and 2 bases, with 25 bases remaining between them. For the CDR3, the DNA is TGTGCCAGCAGCCGGGGCGCGCGGGGGGGAAACAAAAACACTGAAGCTTTCTTT. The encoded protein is CASSRGARGGNKNTEAFF.

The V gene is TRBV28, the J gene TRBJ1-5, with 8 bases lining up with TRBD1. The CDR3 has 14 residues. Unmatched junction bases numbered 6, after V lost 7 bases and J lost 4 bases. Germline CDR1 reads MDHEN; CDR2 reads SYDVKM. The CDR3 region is CASTRTGFNQPQHF. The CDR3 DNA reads TGTGCCAGCACTCGGACAGGGTTTAATCAGCCCCAGCATTTT. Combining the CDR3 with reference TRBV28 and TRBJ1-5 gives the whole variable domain DVKVTQSSRYLVKRTGEKVFLECVQDMDHENMFWYRQDPGLGLRLIYFSYDVKMKEKGDIPEGYSVSREKKERFSLILESASTNQTSMYLCASTRTGFNQPQHFGDGTRLSIL.

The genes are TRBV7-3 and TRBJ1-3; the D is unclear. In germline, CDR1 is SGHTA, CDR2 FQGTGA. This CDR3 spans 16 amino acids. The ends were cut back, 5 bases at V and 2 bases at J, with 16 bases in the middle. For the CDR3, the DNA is TGTGCCAGCAGCCCCAAGGGAGAGAGAACTGGAAACACCATATATTTT. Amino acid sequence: CASSPKGERTGNTIYF.

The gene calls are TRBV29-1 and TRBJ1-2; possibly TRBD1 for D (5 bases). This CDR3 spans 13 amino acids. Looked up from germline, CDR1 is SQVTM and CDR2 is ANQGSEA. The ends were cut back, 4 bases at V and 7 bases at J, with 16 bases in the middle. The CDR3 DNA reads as TGCAGCGTTGTGCGGGGGATTGGTGGTGGCTACACCTTC. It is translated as CSVVRGIGGGYTF.

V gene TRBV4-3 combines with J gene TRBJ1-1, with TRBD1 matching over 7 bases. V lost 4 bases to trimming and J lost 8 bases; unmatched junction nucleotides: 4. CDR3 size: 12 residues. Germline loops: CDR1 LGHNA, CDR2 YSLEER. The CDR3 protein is CASSPQGGEAFF. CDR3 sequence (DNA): TGCGCCAGCAGCCCTCAGGGGGGCGAAGCTTTCTTT.

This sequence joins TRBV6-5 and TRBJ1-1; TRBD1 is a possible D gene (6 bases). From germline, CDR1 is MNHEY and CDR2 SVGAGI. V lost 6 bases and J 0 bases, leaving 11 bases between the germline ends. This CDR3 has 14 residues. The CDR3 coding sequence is TGTGCCAGCAGGATACGACAGGTGAACACTGAAGCTTTCTTT. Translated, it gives CASRIRQVNTEAFF.

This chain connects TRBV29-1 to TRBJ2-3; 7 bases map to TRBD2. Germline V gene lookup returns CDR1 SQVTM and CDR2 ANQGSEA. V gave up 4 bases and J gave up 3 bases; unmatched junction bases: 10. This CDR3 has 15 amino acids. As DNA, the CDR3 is TGCAGCGTTGTAGGGGCGGGAGCGCCAACAGATACGCAGTATTTT. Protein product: CSVVGAGAPTDTQYF.

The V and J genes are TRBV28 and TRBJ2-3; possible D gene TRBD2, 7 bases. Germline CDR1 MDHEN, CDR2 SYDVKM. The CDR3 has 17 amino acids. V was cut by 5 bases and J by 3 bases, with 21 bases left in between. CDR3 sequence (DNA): TGTGCCAGCAGTGCCTTCAGGAGAGGGAGGGGGACAGATACGCAGTATTTT. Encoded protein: CASSAFRRGRGTDTQYF.

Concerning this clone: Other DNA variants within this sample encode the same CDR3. The CDR3 sequence: CASRTGLAGSYEQYF. In DNA, the CDR3 is TGTGCCAGCAGGACTGGACTAGCGGGGTCCTACGAGCAGTACTTC. The V call is TRBV6-5, the J call TRBJ2-7; 12 nucleotides line up with TRBD2. This CDR3 has 15 amino acids. Germline V gives CDR1 MNHEY, CDR2 SVGAGI. After removal of 6 bases from V and 1 base from J, the junction contained 4 bases not matched to a gene.

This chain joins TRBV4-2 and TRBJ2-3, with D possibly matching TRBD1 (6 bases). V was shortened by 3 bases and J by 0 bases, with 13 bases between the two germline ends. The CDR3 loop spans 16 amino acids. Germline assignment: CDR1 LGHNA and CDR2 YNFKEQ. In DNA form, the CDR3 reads TGTGCCAGCAGCCAGGGAAAGACAGGTAGCACAGATACGCAGTATTTT. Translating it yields CASSQGKTGSTDTQYF.

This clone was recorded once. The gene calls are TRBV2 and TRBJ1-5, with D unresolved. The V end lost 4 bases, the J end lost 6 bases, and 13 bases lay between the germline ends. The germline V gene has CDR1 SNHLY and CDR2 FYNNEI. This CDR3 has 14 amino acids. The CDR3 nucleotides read TGTGCCAGCAGTGGGGCAGTTAGGAGTCAGCCCCAGCATTTT. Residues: CASSGAVRSQPQHF. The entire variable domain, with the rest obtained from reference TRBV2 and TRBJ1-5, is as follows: EPEVTQTPSHQVTQMGQEVILRCVPISNHLYFYWYRQILGQKVEFLVSFYNNEISEKSEIFDDQFSVERPDGSNFTLKIRSTKLEDSAMYFCASSGAVRSQPQHFGDGTRLSIL.

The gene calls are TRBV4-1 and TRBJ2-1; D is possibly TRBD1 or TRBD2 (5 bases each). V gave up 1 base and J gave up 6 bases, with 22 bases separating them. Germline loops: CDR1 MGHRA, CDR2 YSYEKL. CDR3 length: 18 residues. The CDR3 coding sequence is TGCGCCAGCAGCCAAGGGGATTTCGGGCAGGGAGTTTTCAATGAGCAGTTCTTC. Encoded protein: CASSQGDFGQGVFNEQFF.

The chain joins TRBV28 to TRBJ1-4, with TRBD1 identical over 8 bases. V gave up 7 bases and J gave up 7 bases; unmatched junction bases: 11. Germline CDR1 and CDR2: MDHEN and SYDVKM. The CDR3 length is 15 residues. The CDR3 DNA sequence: TGTGCCAGCACCCTAGGGGGGACAGGCGGTGAAAAACTGTTTTTT. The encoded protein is CASTLGGTGGEKLFF.